This T cell receptor beta chain comes out of a study of T-cell reconstitution after alpha-beta-depleted transplantation in children. This clonotype has a count of ten or more. This CDR3 region has 14 residues. V was clipped by 4 bases and J by 9 bases; unmatched bases: 8. Preparing the TCRbeta library involved the use of unique molecular identifiers. TCRdb re-called the PCR reads with MiXCR, one entry per CDR3 protein. The sample shows roughly 300,000 distinct CDR3 sequences, approximately 9.6% of them seen only once. The sequence was collected from a human donor who donated a stem cell graft to a child with SCID. Sequenced material: PBMCs from the stem cell graft donor, taken from the stem cell graft. The V and J genes are TRBV12-3 or TRBV12-4 and TRBJ2-1; 8 nucleotides agree with TRBD1. CDR3 sequence (DNA): TGTGCCAGCAGTTCGAGGACAGGGTGGGGTGAGCAGTTCTTC. Translating gives CASSSRTGWGEQFF.